The 13 T cell receptor beta chains below were found in one sample sequenced in a study of spatial heterogeneity in lung cancer. One entry per CDR3 protein, called by TCRdb with MiXCR from the 5' RACE reads. The data contain a few thousand distinct CDR3 sequences, almost 8.5% of them singletons. Study-wide points: Counts that tracked tumor mutation counts were those of expanded intratumoral alpha and beta TCRs.

Noted time point: sample taken at primary tumor resection. Their antigen targets remain unknown. Sequencing used lung tumor tissue, obtained at surgery. The source is a male donor with early-stage non-small cell lung cancer.

This clonotype was recorded at least ten times. The rearrangement links TRBV5-5 to TRBJ2-4; D tentatively reads TRBD1 or TRBD2 (6 bases each). V was cut by 4 bases and J by 7 bases, with 24 bases left in between. The CDR3 is made up of 17 amino acids. CDR1 is SGHKS, CDR2 YYEKEE, per germline (reference sequence). This CDR3 reads CASSPLAERDIWNIQYF. The CDR3 nucleotides read TGTGCCAGCAGCCCCTTAGCGGAGAGGGACATATGGAACATTCAGTACTTC.

This chain connects TRBV7-3 to TRBJ2-3; 8 nucleotides match TRBD2. The junction had 13 bases not matched to a gene; V was cut back by 1 base and J by 4 bases. Germline V lookup: CDR1 SGHTA, CDR2 FQGTGA. The CDR3 spans 18 residues. CDR3 bases: TGTGCCAGCAGCTTAAAGAGCGGGGGTTACCTTGGGGCAGATACGCAGTATTTT. The encoded protein is CASSLKSGGYLGADTQYF.

Relative to its sample, this clonotype is medium-sized. The rearrangement joins TRBV28 to TRBJ2-7; possibly TRBD1 for D (6 bases). Germline V gives CDR1 MDHEN, CDR2 SYDVKM. The V end was cut by 7 bases, the J end by 3 bases, with 13 bases between. The CDR3 sequence is 13 residues long. CDR3 in amino acids: CASTMGADYEQYF. CDR3 sequence (DNA): TGTGCCAGCACCATGGGGGCTGACTACGAGCAGTACTTC. The variable domain in full, completed from reference TRBV28 and TRBJ2-7, reads DVKVTQSSRYLVKRTGEKVFLECVQDMDHENMFWYRQDPGLGLRLIYFSYDVKMKEKGDIPEGYSVSREKKERFSLILESASTNQTSMYLCASTMGADYEQYFGPGTRLTVT.

V usage is TRBV29-1 and J usage is TRBJ2-3; 12 bases line up with TRBD1. The CDR3 sequence is 17 residues long. Germline loops: CDR1 SQVTM, CDR2 ANQGSEA. The J segment lost 4 bases and the V segment lost 6 bases, leaving 14 bases of the junction unmatched. CDR3 bases: TGCAGCGTCAAGACCATCTTTGGGACAGGGGGCGCAGATACGCAGTATTTT. As protein: CSVKTIFGTGGADTQYF.

This clonotype is labeled medium-sized. V usage is TRBV2 and J usage is TRBJ2-5, with TRBD2 as a possible D gene (6 bases). Germline V gene sequence: CDR1 SNHLY, CDR2 FYNNEI. The CDR3 runs 15 residues. V gave up 6 bases and J gave up 5 bases, with 19 bases separating them. Here the CDR3 DNA reads TGTGCCAGCAGCCCCTTGCGGGTTGGGAGGGAGACCCAGTACTTC. As protein: CASSPLRVGRETQYF.

The rearrangement joins TRBV6-2 or TRBV6-3 to TRBJ2-7, with 9 bases lining up with TRBD1. The germline V gene encodes CDR1 MNHEY and CDR2 SVGEGT. CDR3 length: 16 residues. J was trimmed by 7 bases and V by 3 bases; bases with no gene match: 13. The CDR3 bases are TGTGCCAGCAGTTATCCCGGACAGGGGACTTTTTGGGAGCAGTACTTC. It translates to CASSYPGQGTFWEQYF.

The chain recombines TRBV5-1 with TRBJ2-1, with 14 bases that match TRBD2. Germline V gene sequence: CDR1 SGHRS, CDR2 YFSETQ. There are 15 residues in the CDR3. V shed 4 bases and J 10 bases; nucleotides not matched to a gene: 7. The CDR3 region has the DNA TGCGCCAGCAGCCCTCCGGGACTAGCGGGAGCCGAGCAGTTCTTC. This gives the protein CASSPPGLAGAEQFF.

The chain employs TRBV24-1 and TRBJ2-1; a possible D gene is TRBD1 (5 bases). V was clipped by 5 bases and J by 6 bases, with 19 bases between them. Per the germline V gene, CDR1 is KGHDR and CDR2 is SFDVKD. The CDR3 extends over 16 amino acids. The CDR3 coding sequence is TGTGCCACCAGTGGGTTGCCGCAGGGTAGTGGCAATGAGCAGTTCTTC. It translates to CATSGLPQGSGNEQFF.

This clonotype has a count of ten or more. The chain employs TRBV6-6 and TRBJ1-5; a possible D gene is TRBD1 (6 bases). The CDR3 is 12 amino acids. V lost 7 bases and J lost 4, with 8 bases in between. Germline loops: CDR1 MNHNY, CDR2 SVGAGI (reference sequence). CDR3 in DNA: TGTGCCAGCACTCAGGGGAATCAGCCCCAGCATTTT. It codes for CASTQGNQPQHF.

This clonotype rates as medium-sized (0.01 to 0.1%). J is TRBJ1-2 and V is TRBV6-5; TRBD1 is a possible D gene (5 bases). The CDR3 loop spans 15 amino acids. Per germline, CDR1 MNHEY and CDR2 SVGAGI. The V gene lost 5 bases and the J gene lost 5 bases, with 18 bases spanning the gap. Written as DNA, the CDR3 is TGTGCCAGCAGTGTAGAACAGGCACATTCTTATGGCTACACCTTC. This translates into CASSVEQAHSYGYTF.

In this sample, this clonotype turned up many times. The rearrangement links TRBV19 to TRBJ2-2; no clear D gene. The CDR3 is 15 amino acids. Germline assignment: CDR1 LNHDA and CDR2 SQIVND (reference sequence). V lost 10 bases to trimming and J lost 2 bases, with 17 bases between them. CDR3 DNA sequence: TGTGCCACTAAGGCCTCCGGGCCAAACACCGGGGAGCTGTTTTTT. Translating it yields CATKASGPNTGELFF.

This clonotype was seen many times. V usage is TRBV20-1 and J usage is TRBJ2-1; 10 bases agree with TRBD2. Germline CDR1 and CDR2: DFQATT and SNEGSKA (reference sequence). J lost 6 bases, V lost 2 bases, and 16 bases had no gene match. This CDR3 spans 18 amino acids. The CDR3 DNA follows: TGCAGTGCTAGACTCATACCACCTAGCGGGAGTTATCGCAATGAGCAGTTCTTC. Translating gives CSARLIPPSGSYRNEQFF.

This clonotype was observed many times. The CDR3 nucleotides read TGTGCCAGCAGCTTATTCCAGGGTGTCGCAGATACGCAGTATTTT. Amino acids: CASSLFQGVADTQYF. The rearrangement uses TRBV5-5 and TRBJ2-3, with D perhaps TRBD1 (5 bases). The germline CDR1 and CDR2 sequences are SGHKS and YYEKEE (reference sequence). The CDR3 totals 15 residues. Trimming pared 2 bases from V and 4 bases from J, leaving 14 bases between.